This TCR beta chain was captured by sequencing in a study of neurological immune-mediated disorders. The CDR3 runs to 14 residues. The V gene's germline CDR1 is KGHSH and CDR2 LQKENI. Trimming pared 7 bases from V and 5 bases from J, leaving 17 bases between. This clonotype was picked up a small number of times. The antigen is unknown. As for time point: longitudinal time-point 1 (baseline). The study built unsorted libraries from 2 million PBMCs kept at -80 C. TCRdb used MiXCR to reprocess the 5' RACE reads, holding one entry per CDR3 protein. The sample gives 60,000 to 90,000 distinct CDR3 sequences, roughly 10% of which show up once; around a tenth is in the top ten. Points from the study as a whole: The most TCR clonal expansion was seen in HTLV-1-associated myelopathy, whereas the least was seen in multiple sclerosis, below the level in healthy controls.

The receptor was derived from a young man in good health. The sequenced sample was PBMCs. V usage is TRBV18 and J usage is TRBJ2-5; D might be TRBD1 or TRBD2, each matching 6 bases. The CDR3: CASLEQGGMETQYF. The CDR3 nucleotides are TGTGCCAGCTTGGAACAGGGAGGTATGGAGACCCAGTACTTC.